Given below is one T cell receptor beta chain in context. Its recognized antigen is unknown. Base qualities were left out, and no much larger clone turns up one base away. TCRbeta CDR3 regions were amplified from genomic DNA by means of the immunoSEQ Assay, a bias-controlled multiplex PCR. Processing in the source paper ran as follows. The number of nucleated cells in each sample was estimated from the amplification of reference gene primers within the assay. To quantify the absolute abundance of each unique TCRbeta CDR3 rearrangement, sequence reads were collapsed and filtered. For each sample, productive Simpson clonality was calculated as the square root of Simpson's diversity index across productive rearrangements. Drawn from immuneACCESS, this table holds only the in-frame rearrangements with V and J called that TCRdb kept. Clones are partly lost; checked studies trace under half to an unresolved V gene and leave the rest unexplained. The DNA was the basis for D and trimming; V, J and clone size are from that table. The sample records tens of thousands of clones, around 86% of which are singletons. Of the sample, about 12% falls within the top ten clones.

These data originate in a study of blood T cell repertoires in COVID-19 (dated by TCRdb to the early 2020s). Context from the whole study: Samples covering the acute and convalescent phases of COVID-19 were provided by collaborators in the United States, Italy and Spain. The prospective study material was composed of cDNA or gDNA derived from T cells, B-cell-depleted T cells, or PBMCs. Deeply sampled blood TCRbeta repertoires from subjects exposed to, actively infected with, or recovered from COVID-19 were included in the dataset. The repertoires were released in a freely available public database intended as a resource for research on the immune response to SARS-CoV-2. The samples were drawn from two sources: the first 160 participants of the ongoing ImmuneRACE study, and over 1,000 subjects contributed by 6 global collaborators. A de-identified subject ID, COVID-19 status, age in years and sex were almost always included in the sample metadata. HLA class I and class II types, where available, came from metadata supplied by the sample provider rather than from assay-based typing. The paper's findings and limits, for the study overall: The quantity of clinical and demographic metadata differed by source and by participant and was supplied without curation.

The collaborating institutions used their own protocols to collect whole blood in K2EDTA tubes. For TCRbeta analysis, collaborator samples were shipped as frozen whole blood, as isolated PBMCs, or as DNA extracted from either sample type. CDR1 SGHRS and CDR2 YFSETQ were looked up in the germline V gene. Reading from cysteine to phenylalanine, the CDR3 counts 15 amino acids. Just CDR3 DNA is preserved here, 45 bases in frame from base 1. V lost 0 bases and J lost 0 bases; the stretch between them is 6 bases long. Input material: peripheral blood. The chain is encoded by TRBV5-1 joined to TRBJ1-4, with a weak D call of TRBD1 (5 bases match). The source of this sequence is a human donor in a cohort sampled during active COVID-19. The base sequence is TGCGCCAGCAGCTTGGGACAGACAACTAATGAAAAACTGTTTTTT. This gives the protein CASSLGQTTNEKLFF. The CDR3, completed at both ends by the reference TRBV5-1 and TRBJ1-4 genes, gives the full variable domain KAGVTQTPRYLIKTRGQQVTLSCSPISGHRSVSWYQQTPGQGLQFLFEYFSETQRNKGNFPGRFSGRQFSNSRSEMNVSTLELGDSALYLCASSLGQTTNEKLFFGSGTQLSVL.